This T cell receptor beta chain was captured by sequencing in a study of T-cell reconstitution after alpha-beta-depleted transplantation in children. The CDR3 has 14 amino acids. Trimming removed 1 base from V and 3 bases from J, with 10 bases in between. From germline, CDR1 is LGHNA and CDR2 YSLEER. Preparation of the TCRbeta library was carried out with unique molecular identifiers. TCRdb itself ran the PCR reads through MiXCR, one entry per CDR3 protein. The top ten hold around 4% of the sample, which has nearly 400,000 distinct CDR3 sequences, 20% seen once. The receptor was isolated from a human donor who donated a stem cell graft to a child with acute myeloid leukemia. V is TRBV4-3 and J is TRBJ2-7; maybe TRBD1 (6 bases). The sample was PBMCs from the stem cell graft donor, taken from the stem cell graft. The CDR3 loop reads CASSQAIQGYEQYF. The CDR3 DNA sequence: TGCGCCAGCAGCCAAGCAATACAGGGCTACGAGCAGTACTTC.